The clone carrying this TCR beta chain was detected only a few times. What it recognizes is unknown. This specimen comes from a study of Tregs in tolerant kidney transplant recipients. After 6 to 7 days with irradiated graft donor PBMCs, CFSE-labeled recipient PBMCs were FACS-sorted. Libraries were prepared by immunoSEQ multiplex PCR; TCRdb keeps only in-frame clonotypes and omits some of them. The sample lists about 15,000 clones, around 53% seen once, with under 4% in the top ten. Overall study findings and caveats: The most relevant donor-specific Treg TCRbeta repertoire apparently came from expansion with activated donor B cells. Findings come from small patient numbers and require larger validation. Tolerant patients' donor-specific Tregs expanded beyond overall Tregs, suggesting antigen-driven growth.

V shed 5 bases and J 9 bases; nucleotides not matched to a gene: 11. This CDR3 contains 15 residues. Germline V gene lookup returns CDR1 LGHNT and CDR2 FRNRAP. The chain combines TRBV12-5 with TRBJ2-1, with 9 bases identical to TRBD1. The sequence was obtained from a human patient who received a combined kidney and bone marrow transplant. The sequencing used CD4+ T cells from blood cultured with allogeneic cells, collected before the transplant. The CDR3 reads CASGKRTGEGTEQFF. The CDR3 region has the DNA TGTGCTAGTGGTAAAAGGACAGGGGAGGGGACTGAGCAGTTCTTC. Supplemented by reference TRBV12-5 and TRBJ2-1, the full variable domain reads DARVTQTPRHKVTEMGQEVTMRCQPILGHNTVFWYRQTMMQGLELLAYFRNRAPLDDSGMPKDRFSAEMPDATLATLKIQPSEPRDSAVYFCASGKRTGEGTEQFFGPGTRLTVL.